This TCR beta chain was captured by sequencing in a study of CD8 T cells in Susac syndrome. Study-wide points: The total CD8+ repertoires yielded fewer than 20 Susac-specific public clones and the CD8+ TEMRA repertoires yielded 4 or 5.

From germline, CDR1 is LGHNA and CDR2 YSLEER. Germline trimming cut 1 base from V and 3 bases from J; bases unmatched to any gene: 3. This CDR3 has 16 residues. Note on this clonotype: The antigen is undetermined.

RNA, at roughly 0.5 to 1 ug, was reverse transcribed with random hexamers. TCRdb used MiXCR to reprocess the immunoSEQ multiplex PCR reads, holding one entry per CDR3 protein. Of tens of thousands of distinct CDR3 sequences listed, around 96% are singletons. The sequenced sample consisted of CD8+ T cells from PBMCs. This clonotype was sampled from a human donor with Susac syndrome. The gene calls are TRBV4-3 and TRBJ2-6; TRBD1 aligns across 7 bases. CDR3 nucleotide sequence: TGCGCCAGCAGCCAAGTGAGGGGGCTTGGGGCCAACGTCCTGACTTTC. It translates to CASSQVRGLGANVLTF.